These T cell receptor beta chains were read from a single sample in a study of T-cell memory formation after mild COVID-19. TCRdb re-analysed the 5' RACE reads in MiXCR, keeping a single row per CDR3 protein. The table has hundreds of thousands of distinct CDR3 sequences, about 16% seen once; the top ten hold 22%. Sequenced: PBMCs or a T cell subset sorted from them (not recorded which). The source is a man between 18 and 29 years old who had mild COVID-19 (a few samples of this study predate the infection). Cell type and time point are not known. The CDR3 runs from the conserved cysteine through the conserved F or W. Fields, in order: CDR3 length, V gene, J gene, D gene, clone size, CDR3 protein, CDR3 DNA. The D gene is left open where the match is weak. The size of a clone is reported for some rows only, either as once, few or many, or as a class for expanded clones.

13	TRBV5-1	TRBJ2-7	-	-	CASSADGSYEQYF	TGCGCCAGCAGCGCCGACGGGTCCTACGAGCAGTACTTC
16	TRBV3-1	TRBJ2-1	TRBD2	-	CASTGTSGGSYNEQFF	TGTGCCAGCACGGGGACTAGCGGGGGCTCCTACAATGAGCAGTTCTTC
15	TRBV7-9	TRBJ1-2	TRBD1	-	CASSSLPDRGYGYTF	TGTGCCAGCAGCTCCTTACCAGACAGGGGCTATGGCTACACCTTC
14	TRBV7-9	TRBJ1-1	-	few	CASSPGRMNTEAFF	TGTGCCAGCAGCCCGGGACGGATGAACACTGAAGCTTTCTTT
14	TRBV12-3/TRBV12-4	TRBJ2-1	TRBD1	many	CASSRTGGANEQFF	TGTGCCAGCAGCCGGACAGGGGGGGCCAATGAGCAGTTCTTC
13	TRBV6-5	TRBJ2-7	-	few	CASSYSLDYEQYF	TGTGCCAGCAGTTACTCGTTAGACTACGAGCAGTACTTC
15	TRBV20-1	TRBJ2-1	TRBD2	-	CSAGGSSGATLEQFF	TGCAGTGCTGGGGGATCAAGCGGGGCAACACTTGAGCAGTTCTTC
13	TRBV7-2	TRBJ2-3	TRBD2	few	CASSLARVAGQYF	TGTGCCAGCAGCTTAGCGCGTGTAGCGGGGCAGTATTTT
14	TRBV12-3/TRBV12-4	TRBJ1-2	TRBD1	-	CASNDRGSFYGYTF	TGTGCCAGCAACGACAGGGGATCATTCTATGGCTACACCTTC
13	TRBV6-5	TRBJ2-7	TRBD1	many	CASQGDRGSIMDF	TGTGCCTCTCAAGGGGACAGGGGTAGTATTATGGACTTC
14	TRBV5-5	TRBJ2-5	-	few	CASSPQGFGETQYF	TGTGCCAGCAGCCCACAGGGTTTTGGAGAGACCCAGTACTTC
14	TRBV7-9	TRBJ1-2	TRBD1	-	CASSNNTGVYGYTF	TGTGCCAGCAGCAACAATACAGGGGTCTATGGCTACACCTTC
16	TRBV9	TRBJ2-2	-	-	CASSATQSTNTGELFF	TGTGCCAGCAGCGCTACACAGAGTACGAACACCGGGGAGCTGTTTTTT
15	TRBV12-3/TRBV12-4	TRBJ1-6	-	few	CASSAWGYYNSPLHF	TGTGCCAGCAGCGCGTGGGGGTATTATAATTCACCCCTCCACTTT
13	TRBV7-9	TRBJ2-1	-	-	CASSFYQYNEQFF	TGTGCCAGCAGCTTTTACCAGTACAATGAGCAGTTCTTC
16	TRBV12-3/TRBV12-4	TRBJ1-2	TRBD1	many	CASSLSVVGQGFGYTF	TGTGCCAGCAGTTTATCTGTCGTGGGACAGGGGTTTGGCTACACCTTC
19	TRBV7-9	TRBJ2-3	TRBD2	few	CASSSGLAHNVLLSDTQYF	TGTGCCAGCAGCTCAGGACTAGCGCACAATGTCTTACTCTCGGATACGCAGTATTTT
14	TRBV7-8	TRBJ2-5	-	-	CASSPPGSAETQYF	TGTGCCAGCAGCCCTCCGGGGAGCGCGGAGACCCAGTACTTC
18	TRBV5-5	TRBJ1-4	TRBD1	-	CAISKITGQVATNEKLFF	TGTGCCATCAGCAAGATAACGGGACAGGTTGCAACTAATGAAAAACTGTTTTTT
16	TRBV4-1	TRBJ2-1	TRBD2	-	CASSQERASGGNEQFF	TGCGCCAGCAGCCAAGAGAGGGCTAGCGGGGGAAATGAGCAGTTCTTC
16	TRBV20-1	TRBJ1-3	TRBD1	-	CSAASSGTGSGNTIYF	TGCAGTGCTGCCTCCTCCGGGACAGGCTCTGGAAACACCATATATTTT
14	TRBV6-1	TRBJ1-2	TRBD1	few	CASSEVAGGSGYTF	TGTGCCAGCAGTGAAGTTGCAGGGGGCTCTGGCTACACCTTC
12	TRBV5-4	TRBJ2-1	-	few	CASSSEGYEQFF	TGTGCCAGCAGCTCGGAAGGGTATGAGCAGTTCTTC
16	TRBV30	TRBJ2-1	TRBD2	few	CAWSRSGTSGSNEQFF	TGTGCCTGGAGTCGATCCGGGACTAGCGGTAGCAATGAGCAGTTCTTC
16	TRBV12-3/TRBV12-4	TRBJ2-6	-	-	CASSLGDIAGANVLTF	TGTGCCAGCAGTCTGGGGGACATCGCGGGGGCCAACGTCCTGACTTTC
16	TRBV6-5	TRBJ2-2	TRBD2	-	CASSYPSGVPTGELFF	TGTGCCAGCAGTTACCCTAGCGGGGTTCCCACCGGGGAGCTGTTTTTT
12	TRBV14	TRBJ2-1	-	-	CASSPWLGEQFF	TGTGCCAGCAGCCCTTGGTTAGGTGAGCAGTTCTTC
19	TRBV7-9	TRBJ2-1	TRBD2	few	CASSVGPLAGGPAGNEQFF	TGTGCCAGCAGCGTAGGGCCCCTAGCGGGGGGGCCGGCAGGTAATGAGCAGTTCTTC
15	TRBV5-1	TRBJ1-2	TRBD1	few	CASSEFATGDEGYTF	TGCGCCAGCAGCGAATTTGCGACAGGGGACGAAGGCTACACCTTC
17	TRBV4-3	TRBJ2-7	TRBD2	few	CASSQDRGAGVHYEQYF	TGCGCCAGCAGCCAAGATCGAGGAGCGGGGGTTCATTACGAGCAGTACTTC
13	TRBV6-2/TRBV6-3	TRBJ2-5	-	-	CASSSAFGETQYF	TGTGCCAGCAGTTCCGCCTTCGGGGAGACCCAGTACTTC